These 6 T cell receptor beta chains originate from one sample sequenced in a study of shared clonotypes between healthy human individuals. Repertoires were generated with immunoSEQ multiplex PCR, while TCRdb's copy carries only in-frame clones and drops some. The sample lists more than 2 million clones; 85% to 95% were seen once. Sequencing was performed on naive CD4+ T cells sorted from blood. Subset in this sample: CD45RA+ positively selected. The receptor set was obtained from a man between 18 and 35 years old in good health.

In this sample, this clone turned up once. This rearrangement joins TRBV6-1 to TRBJ2-1; D uncertain. Germline V gives CDR1 MNHNS, CDR2 SASEGT. Between the trimmed V and J ends, which lost 7 bases and 11 bases, there was a span of 12 bases. CDR3 size: 11 residues. CDR3 amino acids: CASISQVKQFF. The CDR3 DNA is TGTGCCAGCATCAGTCAGGTCAAGCAGTTCTTC.

The chain combines TRBV11-2 with TRBJ2-3, with 8 bases that match TRBD2. The CDR3 runs 16 residues. Germline V gene lookup returns CDR1 SGHAT and CDR2 FQNNGV. The J segment lost 3 bases and the V segment lost 2 bases, leaving 7 bases of the junction unmatched. In DNA form, the CDR3 reads TGTGCCAGCAGCTTAAGTGGTCTAGCGGGTACAGATACGCAGTATTTT. This sequence encodes CASSLSGLAGTDTQYF.

Remarks on this clone: Distinct nucleotide sequences in the sample also encode this CDR3. The V call is TRBV4-3, the J call TRBJ2-1; the D is unclear. The CDR3 covers 15 residues. Germline-derived CDR1 and CDR2 are LGHNA and YSLEER. With 0 bases removed from V and 0 bases from J, the gap between germline ends came to 6 bases. Here the CDR3 reads CASSQEKSSYNEQFF. The DNA of the CDR3 is TGCGCCAGCAGCCAAGAAAAGAGCTCCTACAATGAGCAGTTCTTC.

The rearrangement joins TRBV5-1 to TRBJ2-5, with D possibly matching TRBD2 (7 bases). Trimming took 6 bases from V and 4 from J, leaving 19 bases between them. CDR1 SGHRS and CDR2 YFSETQ come from the germline V gene. The length of the CDR3 is 15 residues. CDR3 loop: CASTPLRGGSETQYF. The CDR3 nucleotides are TGCGCCAGCACCCCTTTAAGGGGGGGCTCAGAGACCCAGTACTTC. Full variable domain (missing parts from reference TRBV5-1 and TRBJ2-5): KAGVTQTPRYLIKTRGQQVTLSCSPISGHRSVSWYQQTPGQGLQFLFEYFSETQRNKGNFPGRFSGRQFSNSRSEMNVSTLELGDSALYLCASTPLRGGSETQYFGPGTRLLVL.

This rearrangement joins TRBV11-2 to TRBJ2-7; D is perhaps TRBD1 (6 bases). There are 14 residues in the CDR3. Trimming took 0 bases from V and 3 from J, leaving 9 bases between them. Germline V gene sequence: CDR1 SGHAT, CDR2 FQNNGV. The CDR3: CASSLEGRGYEQYF. In DNA form, the CDR3 reads TGTGCCAGCAGCTTAGAAGGCAGGGGCTACGAGCAGTACTTC.

This clone was seen only once. The V gene is TRBV10-1, the J gene TRBJ2-3; no clear D. CDR1 is WNHNN, CDR2 SYGVQD, per germline (reference sequence). The V end lost 3 bases, the J end lost 9 bases, and 16 bases lay between the germline ends. The CDR3 loop spans 14 amino acids. The CDR3 spells CASSEFPGSWTQYF. CDR3 DNA: TGCGCCAGCAGTGAATTCCCGGGTTCATGGACGCAGTATTTT.